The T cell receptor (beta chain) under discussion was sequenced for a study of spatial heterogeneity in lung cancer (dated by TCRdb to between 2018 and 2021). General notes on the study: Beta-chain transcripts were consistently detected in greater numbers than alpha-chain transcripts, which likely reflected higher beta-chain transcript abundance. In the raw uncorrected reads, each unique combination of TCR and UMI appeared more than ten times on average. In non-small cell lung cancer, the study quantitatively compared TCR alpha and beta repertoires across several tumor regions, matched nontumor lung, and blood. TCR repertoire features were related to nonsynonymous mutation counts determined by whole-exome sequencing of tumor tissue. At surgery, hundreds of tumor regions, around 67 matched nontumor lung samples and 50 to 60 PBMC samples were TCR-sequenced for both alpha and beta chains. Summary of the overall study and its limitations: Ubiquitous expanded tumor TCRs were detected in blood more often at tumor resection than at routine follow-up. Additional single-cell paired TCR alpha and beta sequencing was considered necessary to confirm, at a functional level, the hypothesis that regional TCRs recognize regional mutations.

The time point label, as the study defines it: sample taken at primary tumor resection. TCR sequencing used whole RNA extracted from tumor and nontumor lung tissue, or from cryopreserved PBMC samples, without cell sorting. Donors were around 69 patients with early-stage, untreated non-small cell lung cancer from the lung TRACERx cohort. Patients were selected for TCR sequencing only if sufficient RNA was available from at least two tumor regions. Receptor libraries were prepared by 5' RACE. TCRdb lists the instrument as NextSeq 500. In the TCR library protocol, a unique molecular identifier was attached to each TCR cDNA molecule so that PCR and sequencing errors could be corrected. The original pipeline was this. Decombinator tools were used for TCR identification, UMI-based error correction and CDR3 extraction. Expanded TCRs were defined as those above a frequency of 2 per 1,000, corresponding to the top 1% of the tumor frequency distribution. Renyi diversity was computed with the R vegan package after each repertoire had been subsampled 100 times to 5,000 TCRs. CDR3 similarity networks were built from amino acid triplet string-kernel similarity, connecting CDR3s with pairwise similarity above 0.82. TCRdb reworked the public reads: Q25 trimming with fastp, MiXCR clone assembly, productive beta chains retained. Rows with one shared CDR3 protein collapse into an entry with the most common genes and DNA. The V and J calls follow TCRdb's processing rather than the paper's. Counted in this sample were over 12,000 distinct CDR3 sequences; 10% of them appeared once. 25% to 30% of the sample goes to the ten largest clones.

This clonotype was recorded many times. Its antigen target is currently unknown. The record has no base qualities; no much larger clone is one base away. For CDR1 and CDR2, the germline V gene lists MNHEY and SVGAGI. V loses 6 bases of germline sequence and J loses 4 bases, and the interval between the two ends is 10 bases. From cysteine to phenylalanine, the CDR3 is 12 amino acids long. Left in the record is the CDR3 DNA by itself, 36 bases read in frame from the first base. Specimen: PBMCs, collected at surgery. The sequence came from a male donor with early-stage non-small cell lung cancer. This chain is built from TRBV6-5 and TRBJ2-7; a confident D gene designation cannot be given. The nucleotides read TGTGCCAGCAGCTCCGGCAGGTACGAGCAGTACTTC. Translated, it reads CASSSGRYEQYF.